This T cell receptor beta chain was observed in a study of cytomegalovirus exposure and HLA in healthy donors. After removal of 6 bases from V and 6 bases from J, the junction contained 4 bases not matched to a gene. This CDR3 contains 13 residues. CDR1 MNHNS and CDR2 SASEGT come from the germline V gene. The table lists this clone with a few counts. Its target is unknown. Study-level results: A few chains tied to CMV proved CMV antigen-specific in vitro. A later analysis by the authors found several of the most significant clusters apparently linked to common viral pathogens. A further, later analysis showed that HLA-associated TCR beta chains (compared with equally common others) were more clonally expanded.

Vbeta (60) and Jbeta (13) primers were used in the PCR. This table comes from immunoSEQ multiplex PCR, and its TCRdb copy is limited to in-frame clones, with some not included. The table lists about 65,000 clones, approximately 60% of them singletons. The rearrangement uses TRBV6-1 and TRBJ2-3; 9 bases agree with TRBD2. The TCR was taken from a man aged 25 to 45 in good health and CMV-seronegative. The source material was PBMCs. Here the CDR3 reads CASSLTSGDTQYF. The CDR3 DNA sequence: TGTGCCAGCAGCCTTACTAGCGGGGATACGCAGTATTTT.